This T cell receptor (beta chain) was recorded in a study of PD-1 blockade in classical Hodgkin lymphoma. All the patients suffered relapse after autologous stem cell transplantation, and brentuximab vedotin exposure differed. Per the germline V gene, CDR1 is SGHNT and CDR2 is YYREEE (reference sequence). The junction had 4 bases not matched to a gene; V was cut back by 2 bases and J by 0 bases. The CDR3 consists of 16 residues. This table comes from immunoSEQ multiplex PCR, and its TCRdb copy is limited to in-frame clones, with some not included. The data hold tens of thousands of clones, with 70% to 80% observed a single time. Only a few counts were recorded for this clone. Its antigen is currently unknown. Study conclusions and caveats: Baseline TCR diversity was reportedly lower in newly diagnosed patients than healthy donors. In CD4+ cells, TCR diversity went up significantly by C4D1, but in CD8+ cells it did not. Complete responders possessed baseline diversity comparable to newly diagnosed patients.

J is TRBJ2-4 and V is TRBV5-4; TRBD2 matches at 8 bases. This specimen consisted of peripheral blood mononuclear cells (PBMCs), obtained before the second cycle of nivolumab. The receptor was derived from a human donor with classical Hodgkin lymphoma. The CDR3 DNA is TGTGCCAGCAGCTTCAGCGGGGGACTAGCCAAAAACATTCAGTACTTC. It translates to CASSFSGGLAKNIQYF. Supplemented by reference TRBV5-4 and TRBJ2-4, the full variable domain reads ETGVTQSPTHLIKTRGQQVTLRCSSQSGHNTVSWYQQALGQGPQFIFQYYREEENGRGNFPPRFSGLQFPNYSSELNVNALELDDSALYLCASSFSGGLAKNIQYFGAGTRLSVL.